The text below deals with one T cell receptor (beta chain). As yet, its antigen is unknown. Sequenced by immunoSEQ multiplex PCR; TCRdb stores in-frame clones only, minus some. The data hold 85,000 to 100,000 clones, with over 75% observed a single time. This sample was included in a study of OX40 agonist ivuxolimab in advanced cancers. Whole-study findings and limits: At 0.1 to 3.0 mg/kg and by week 6, clonal expansion occurred in CD4+ and CD8+ blood T cells.

The CDR3 covers 18 residues. The J segment lost 2 bases and the V segment lost 1 base, leaving 10 bases of the junction unmatched. Germline V lookup: CDR1 SGHTA, CDR2 FQGTGA. This TCR came from an adult with an advanced solid tumor such as melanoma, head and neck, liver or kidney cancer. The chain links TRBV7-3 to TRBJ2-1, with TRBD2 matching over 8 bases. This specimen consisted of CD4+ or CD8+ T cells sorted from blood, obtained in a trial of the OX40 agonist ivuxolimab. CDR3 bases: TGTGCCAGCAGCTTAAATGCCCCTACTAGCGGAACCTACAATGAGCAGTTCTTC. Protein product: CASSLNAPTSGTYNEQFF.